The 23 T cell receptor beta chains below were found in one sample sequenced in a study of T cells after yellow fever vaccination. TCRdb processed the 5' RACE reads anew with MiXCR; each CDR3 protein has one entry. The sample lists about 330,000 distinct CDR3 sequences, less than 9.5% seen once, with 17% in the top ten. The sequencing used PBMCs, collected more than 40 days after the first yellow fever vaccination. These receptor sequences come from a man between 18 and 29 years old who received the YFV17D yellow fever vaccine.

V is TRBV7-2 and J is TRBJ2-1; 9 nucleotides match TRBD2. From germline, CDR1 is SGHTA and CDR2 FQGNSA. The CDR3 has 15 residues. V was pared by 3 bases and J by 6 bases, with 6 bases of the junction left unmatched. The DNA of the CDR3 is TGTGCCAGCAGCTTTCCGGCTAGCGGGGTCAATGAGCAGTTCTTC. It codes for CASSFPASGVNEQFF.

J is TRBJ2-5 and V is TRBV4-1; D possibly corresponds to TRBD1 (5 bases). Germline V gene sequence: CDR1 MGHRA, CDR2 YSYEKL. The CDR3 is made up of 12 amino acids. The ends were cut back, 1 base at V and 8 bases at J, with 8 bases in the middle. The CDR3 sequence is CASSQVGVTQYF. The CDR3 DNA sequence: TGCGCCAGCAGCCAAGTAGGGGTAACCCAGTACTTC.

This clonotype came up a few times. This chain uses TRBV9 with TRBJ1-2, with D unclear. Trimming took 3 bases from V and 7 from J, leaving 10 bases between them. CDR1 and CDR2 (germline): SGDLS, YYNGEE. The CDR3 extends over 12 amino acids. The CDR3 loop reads CASSAGYGGYTF. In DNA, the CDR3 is TGTGCCAGCAGCGCAGGCTACGGTGGCTACACCTTC.

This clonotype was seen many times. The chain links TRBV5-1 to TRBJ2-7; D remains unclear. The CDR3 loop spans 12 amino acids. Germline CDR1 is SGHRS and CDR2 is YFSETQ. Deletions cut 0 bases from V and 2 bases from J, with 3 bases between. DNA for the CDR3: TGCGCCAGCAGCTTGGAGACCTACGAGCAGTACTTC. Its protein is CASSLETYEQYF.

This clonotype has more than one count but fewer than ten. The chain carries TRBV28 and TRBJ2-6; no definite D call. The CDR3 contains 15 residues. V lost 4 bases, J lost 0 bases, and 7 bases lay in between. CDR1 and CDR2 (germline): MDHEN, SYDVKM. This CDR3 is CASSWASSGANVLTF. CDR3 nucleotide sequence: TGTGCCAGCAGTTGGGCCAGCTCTGGGGCCAACGTCCTGACTTTC.

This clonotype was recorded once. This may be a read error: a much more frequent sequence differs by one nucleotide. In nucleotides, the CDR3 is TGCAGTGCTAGAGGGGGGAGCACTGAAGCTTTCTTT. Residues: CSARGGSTEAFF. The chain combines TRBV20-1 with TRBJ1-1; D is possibly TRBD1 (5 bases). The CDR3 totals 12 residues. Germline CDR1 and CDR2: DFQATT and SNEGSKA (reference sequence). V lost 1 base to trimming and J lost 4 bases, with 7 bases between them.

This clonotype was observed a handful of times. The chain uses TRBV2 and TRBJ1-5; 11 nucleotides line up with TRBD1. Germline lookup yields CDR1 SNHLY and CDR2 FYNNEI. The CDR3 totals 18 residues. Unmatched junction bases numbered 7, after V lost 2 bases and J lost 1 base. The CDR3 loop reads CASSESGQGADSNQPQHF. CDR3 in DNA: TGTGCCAGCAGTGAATCAGGACAGGGGGCTGACAGCAATCAGCCCCAGCATTTT.

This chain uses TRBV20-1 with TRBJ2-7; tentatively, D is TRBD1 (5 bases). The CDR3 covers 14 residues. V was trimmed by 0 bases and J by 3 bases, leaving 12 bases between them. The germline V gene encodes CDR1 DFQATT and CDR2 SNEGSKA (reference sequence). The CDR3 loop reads CSARDPGSHYEQYV. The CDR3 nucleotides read TGCAGTGCTAGAGATCCAGGGTCACACTACGAGCAGTACGTC.

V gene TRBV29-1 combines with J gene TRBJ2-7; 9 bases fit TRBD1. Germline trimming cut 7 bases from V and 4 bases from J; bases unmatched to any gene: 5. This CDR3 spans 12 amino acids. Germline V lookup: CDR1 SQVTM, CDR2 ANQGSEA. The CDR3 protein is CSAVGQGYEQYF. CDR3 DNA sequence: TGCAGCGCGGTCGGACAGGGGTACGAGCAGTACTTC.

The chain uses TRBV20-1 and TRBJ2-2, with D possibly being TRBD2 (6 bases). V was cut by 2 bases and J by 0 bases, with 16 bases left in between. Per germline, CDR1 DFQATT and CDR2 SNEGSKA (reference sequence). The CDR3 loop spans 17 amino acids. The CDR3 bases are TGCAGTGCTAGATCAGGCGGAGGGTTCGCGAACACCGGGGAGCTGTTTTTT. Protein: CSARSGGGFANTGELFF.

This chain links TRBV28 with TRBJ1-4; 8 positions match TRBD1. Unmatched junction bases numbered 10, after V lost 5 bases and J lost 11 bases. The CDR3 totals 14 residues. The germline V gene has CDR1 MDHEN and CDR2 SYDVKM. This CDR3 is CASSPTGQVDKLFF. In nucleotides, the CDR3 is TGTGCCAGCAGTCCAACGGGACAGGTCGACAAACTGTTTTTT.

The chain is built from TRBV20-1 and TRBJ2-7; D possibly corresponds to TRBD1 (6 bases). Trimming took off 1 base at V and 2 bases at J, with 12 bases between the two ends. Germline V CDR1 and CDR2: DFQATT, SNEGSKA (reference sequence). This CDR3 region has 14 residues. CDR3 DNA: TGCAGTGCTAGAGTCAGGGGTACCACCTACGAGCAGTACTTC. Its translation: CSARVRGTTYEQYF.

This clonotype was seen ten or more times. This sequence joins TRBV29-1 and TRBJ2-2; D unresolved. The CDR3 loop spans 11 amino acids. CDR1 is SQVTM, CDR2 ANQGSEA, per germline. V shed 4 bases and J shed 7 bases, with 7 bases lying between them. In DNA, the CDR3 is TGCAGCGTTGGAGAAAACGGGGAGCTGTTTTTT. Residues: CSVGENGELFF.

CDR3 in amino acids: CAISARQGVTNEKLFF. The CDR3 coding sequence is TGTGCCATCAGTGCAAGACAAGGGGTAACTAATGAAAAACTGTTTTTT. The chain combines TRBV10-3 with TRBJ1-4, with D maybe TRBD1 (5 bases). The germline gives CDR1 ENHRY, CDR2 SYGVKD. V gave up 4 bases and J gave up 1 base, with 13 bases separating them. The CDR3 is 16 amino acids.

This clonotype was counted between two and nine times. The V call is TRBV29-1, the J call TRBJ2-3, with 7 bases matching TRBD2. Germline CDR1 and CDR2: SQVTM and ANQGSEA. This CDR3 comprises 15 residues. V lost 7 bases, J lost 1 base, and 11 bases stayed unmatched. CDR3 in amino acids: CSGDQAAGGTDTQYF. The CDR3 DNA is TGCAGCGGTGACCAAGCGGCGGGGGGCACAGATACGCAGTATTTT.

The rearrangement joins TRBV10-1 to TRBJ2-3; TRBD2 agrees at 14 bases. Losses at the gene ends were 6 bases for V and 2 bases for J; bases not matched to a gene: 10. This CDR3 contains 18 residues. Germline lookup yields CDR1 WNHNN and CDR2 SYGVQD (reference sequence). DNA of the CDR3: TGCGCCAGCAGCACCGGACTAGCGGGGGGCCTCCCCACAGATACGCAGTATTTT. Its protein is CASSTGLAGGLPTDTQYF.

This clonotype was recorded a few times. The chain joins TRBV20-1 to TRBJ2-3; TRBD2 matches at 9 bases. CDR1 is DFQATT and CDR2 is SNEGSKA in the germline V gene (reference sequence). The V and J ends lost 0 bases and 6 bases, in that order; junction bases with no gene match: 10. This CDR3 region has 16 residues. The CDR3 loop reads CSARDNPSGDTDTQYF. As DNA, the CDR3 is TGCAGTGCTAGAGATAACCCTAGCGGGGACACGGATACGCAGTATTTT.

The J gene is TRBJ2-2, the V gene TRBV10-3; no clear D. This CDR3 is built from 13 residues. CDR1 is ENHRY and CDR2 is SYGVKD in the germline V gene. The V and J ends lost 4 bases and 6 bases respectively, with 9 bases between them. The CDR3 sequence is CAISGLGAGELFF. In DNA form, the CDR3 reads TGTGCCATCAGTGGCTTGGGCGCCGGGGAGCTGTTTTTT.

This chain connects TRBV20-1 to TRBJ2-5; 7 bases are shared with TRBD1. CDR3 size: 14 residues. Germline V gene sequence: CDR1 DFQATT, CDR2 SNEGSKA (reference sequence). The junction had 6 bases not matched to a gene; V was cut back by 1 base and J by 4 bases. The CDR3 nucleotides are TGCAGTGCTAGAGGGGACAGCCTTGTAGAGACCCAGTACTTC. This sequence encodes CSARGDSLVETQYF.

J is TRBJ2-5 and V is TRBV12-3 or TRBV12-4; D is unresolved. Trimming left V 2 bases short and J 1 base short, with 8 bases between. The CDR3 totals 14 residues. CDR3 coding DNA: TGTGCCAGCAGTTTATCCAGGATCCAAGAGACCCAGTACTTC. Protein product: CASSLSRIQETQYF.

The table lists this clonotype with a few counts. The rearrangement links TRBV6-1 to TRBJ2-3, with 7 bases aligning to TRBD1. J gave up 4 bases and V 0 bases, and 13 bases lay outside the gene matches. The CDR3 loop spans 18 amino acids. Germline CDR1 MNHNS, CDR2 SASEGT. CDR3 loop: CASSEASTRGIMADTQYF. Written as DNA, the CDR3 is TGTGCCAGCAGTGAAGCAAGCACCAGGGGGATTATGGCAGATACGCAGTATTTT.

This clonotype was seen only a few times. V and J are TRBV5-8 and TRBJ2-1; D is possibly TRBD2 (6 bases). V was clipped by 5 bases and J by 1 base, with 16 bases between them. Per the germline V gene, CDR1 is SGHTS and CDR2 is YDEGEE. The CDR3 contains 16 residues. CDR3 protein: CASRKGTSRSYNEQFF. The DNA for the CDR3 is TGTGCCAGCAGGAAAGGGACTTCGAGGTCCTACAATGAGCAGTTCTTC.

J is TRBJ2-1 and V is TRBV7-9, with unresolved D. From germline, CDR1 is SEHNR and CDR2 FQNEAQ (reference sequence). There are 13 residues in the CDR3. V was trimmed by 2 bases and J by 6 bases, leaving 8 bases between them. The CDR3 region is CASSLTETNEQFF. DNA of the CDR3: TGTGCCAGCAGCTTAACCGAGACCAATGAGCAGTTCTTC.